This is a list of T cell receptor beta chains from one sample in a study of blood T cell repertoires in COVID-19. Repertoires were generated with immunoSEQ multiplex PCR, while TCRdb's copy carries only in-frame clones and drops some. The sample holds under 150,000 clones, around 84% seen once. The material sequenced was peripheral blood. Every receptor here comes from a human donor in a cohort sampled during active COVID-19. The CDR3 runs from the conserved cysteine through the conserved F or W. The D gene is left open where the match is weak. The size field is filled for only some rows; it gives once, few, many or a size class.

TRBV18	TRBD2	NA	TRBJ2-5	CASSPTSGGTQETQYF	TGTGCCAGCTCACCAACTAGCGGGGGAACCCAAGAGACCCAGTACTTC
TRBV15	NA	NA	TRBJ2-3	CATSRNRGTDTQYF	TGTGCCACCAGCAGGAACAGGGGCACAGATACGCAGTATTTT
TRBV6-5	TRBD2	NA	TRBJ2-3	CASRPSGGPVDTQYF	TGTGCCAGCAGACCTAGCGGGGGCCCAGTGGATACGCAGTATTTT
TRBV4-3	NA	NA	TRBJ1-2	CASSQERGGSGGYTF	TGCGCCAGCAGCCAAGAGCGGGGGGGATCGGGTGGCTACACCTTC
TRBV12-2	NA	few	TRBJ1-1	CASRPTCTEAFF	TGTGCAAGTCGCCCCACATGCACTGAAGCTTTCTTT
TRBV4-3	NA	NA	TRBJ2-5	CASSQGRSGQETQYF	TGCGCCAGCAGCCAAGGGCGTTCGGGGCAAGAGACCCAGTACTTC
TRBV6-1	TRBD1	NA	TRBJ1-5	CASSEPVTAPRDRDSNQPQHF	TGTGCCAGCAGTGAACCCGTAACCGCACCCCGGGACAGAGATAGCAATCAGCCCCAGCATTTT
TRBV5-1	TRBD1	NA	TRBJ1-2	CASSSDPTGGRSYTF	TGCGCCAGCAGCTCGGACCCGACAGGGGGCAGGAGCTACACCTTC
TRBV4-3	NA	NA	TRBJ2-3	CASSQGADLTDTQYF	TGCGCCAGCAGCCAAGGGGCAGACCTCACAGATACGCAGTATTTT
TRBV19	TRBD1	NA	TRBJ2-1	CASSIDWQGAHNEQFF	TGTGCCAGTAGTATAGATTGGCAGGGGGCGCACAATGAGCAGTTCTTC
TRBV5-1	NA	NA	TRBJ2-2	CASSNRASTGELFF	TGCGCCAGCAGCAACAGGGCAAGCACCGGGGAGCTGTTTTTT
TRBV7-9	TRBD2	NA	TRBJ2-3	CASSSPTTSGGRTDTQYF	TGTGCCAGCAGCTCGCCCACAACTAGCGGGGGGAGGACAGATACGCAGTATTTT
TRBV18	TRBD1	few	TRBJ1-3	CASSPTRLTGVNGTIYF	TGTGCCAGCTCACCAACCCGTCTGACAGGGGTTAACGGTACCATATATTTT
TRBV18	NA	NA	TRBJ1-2	CASSPLNQSPDGYTF	TGTGCCAGCTCACCACTGAACCAATCCCCGGATGGCTACACCTTC
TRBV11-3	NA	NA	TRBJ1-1	CASSFALRVNTEAFF	TGTGCCAGCAGCTTTGCCCTCAGGGTGAACACTGAAGCTTTCTTT
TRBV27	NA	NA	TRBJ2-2	CASTPTRMGQTNTGELFF	TGTGCCAGCACCCCCACCCGGATGGGGCAGACGAACACCGGGGAGCTGTTTTTT
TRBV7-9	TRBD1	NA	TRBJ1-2	CASSGTGDRGYTF	TGTGCCAGCAGCGGGACAGGGGACCGCGGCTACACCTTC